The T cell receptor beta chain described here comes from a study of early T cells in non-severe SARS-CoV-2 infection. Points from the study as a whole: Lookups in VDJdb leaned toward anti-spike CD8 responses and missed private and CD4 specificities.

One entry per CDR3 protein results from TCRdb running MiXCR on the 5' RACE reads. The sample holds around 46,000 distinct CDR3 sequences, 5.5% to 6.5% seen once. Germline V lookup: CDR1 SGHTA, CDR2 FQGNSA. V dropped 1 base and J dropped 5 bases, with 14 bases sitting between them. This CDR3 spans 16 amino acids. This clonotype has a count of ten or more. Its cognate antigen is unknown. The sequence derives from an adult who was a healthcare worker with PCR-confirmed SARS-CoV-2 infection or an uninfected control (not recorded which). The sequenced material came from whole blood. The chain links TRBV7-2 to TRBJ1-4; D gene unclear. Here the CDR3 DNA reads TGTGCCAGCAGCTTAGGGGAAGTATGGACGAATGAAAAACTGTTTTTT. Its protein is CASSLGEVWTNEKLFF.